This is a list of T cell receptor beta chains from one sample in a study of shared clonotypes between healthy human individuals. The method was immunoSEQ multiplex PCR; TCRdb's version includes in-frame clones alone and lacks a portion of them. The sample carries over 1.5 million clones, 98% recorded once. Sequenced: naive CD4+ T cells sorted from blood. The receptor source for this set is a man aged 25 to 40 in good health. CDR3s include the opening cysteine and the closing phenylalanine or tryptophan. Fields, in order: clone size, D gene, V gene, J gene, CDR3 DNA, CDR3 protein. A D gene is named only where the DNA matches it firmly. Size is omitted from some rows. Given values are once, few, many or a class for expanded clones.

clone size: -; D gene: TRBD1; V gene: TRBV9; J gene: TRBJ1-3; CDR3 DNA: TGTGCCAGCAGCGACGACAGGGGTGGAAACACCATATATTTT; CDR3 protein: CASSDDRGGNTIYF
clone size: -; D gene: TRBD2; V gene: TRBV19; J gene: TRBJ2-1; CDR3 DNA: TGTGCCAGTAGTGTCGTTTTACTAGCGGGGTTACACAATGAGCAGTTCTTC; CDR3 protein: CASSVVLLAGLHNEQFF
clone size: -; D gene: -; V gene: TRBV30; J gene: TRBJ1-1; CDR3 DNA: TGTGCCTGGATAGAGGGGAGGTCAGCTTTCTTT; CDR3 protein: CAWIEGRSAFF
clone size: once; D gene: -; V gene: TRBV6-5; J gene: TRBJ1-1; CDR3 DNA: TGTGCCAGCAGTCCAGGGAACACTGAAGCTTTCTTT; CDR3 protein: CASSPGNTEAFF
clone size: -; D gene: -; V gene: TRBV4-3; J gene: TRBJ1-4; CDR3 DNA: TGCGCCAGCAGCCAGGCGGGACTCGCAAAACTGTTTTTT; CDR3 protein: CASSQAGLAKLFF
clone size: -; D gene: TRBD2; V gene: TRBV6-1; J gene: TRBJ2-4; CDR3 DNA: TGTGCCAGCAGTGATACTAGCGGGAGAGAGTTAGCCAAAAACATTCAGTACTTC; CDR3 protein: CASSDTSGRELAKNIQYF
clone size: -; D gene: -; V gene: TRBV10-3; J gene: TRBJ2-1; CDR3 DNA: TGTGCCACTGGGGAGGTTAATAAGCAGTTCTTC; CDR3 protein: CATGEVNKQFF
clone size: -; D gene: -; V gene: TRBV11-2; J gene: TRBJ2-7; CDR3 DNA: TGTGCCAGCAGCAAGAGACCCCAGGGGTCCTACGAGCAGTACTTC; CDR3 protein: CASSKRPQGSYEQYF
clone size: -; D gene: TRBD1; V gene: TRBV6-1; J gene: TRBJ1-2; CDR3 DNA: TGTGGGGCCCACAGGGGTGATGGCTACACCTTC; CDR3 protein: CGAHRGDGYTF
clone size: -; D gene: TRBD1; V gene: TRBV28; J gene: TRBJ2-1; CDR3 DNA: TGTGCCAGCAGTTTGGTCAGGGGGATGAATGAGCAGTTCTTC; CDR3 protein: CASSLVRGMNEQFF
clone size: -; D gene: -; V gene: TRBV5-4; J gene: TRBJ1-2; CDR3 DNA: TGTGCCAGCAGCATAAAGGGGGATGGCTACACCTTC; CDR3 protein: CASSIKGDGYTF
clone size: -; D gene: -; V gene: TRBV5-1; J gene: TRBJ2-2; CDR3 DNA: TGCGCCAGCAGCTTGGTCCAGGGAGGCACCGGGGAGCTGTTTTTT; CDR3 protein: CASSLVQGGTGELFF
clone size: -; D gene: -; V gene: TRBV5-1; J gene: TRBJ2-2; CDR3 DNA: TGCGCCAGCAGCCTGGTGGGGAGCACCGGGGAGCTGTTTTTT; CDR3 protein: CASSLVGSTGELFF
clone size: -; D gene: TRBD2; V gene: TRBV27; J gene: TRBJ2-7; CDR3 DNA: TGTGCCAGCAGTTTAGTCGTCCTAGCGGGGGACCCCTTCGAGCAGTACTTC; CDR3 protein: CASSLVVLAGDPFEQYF
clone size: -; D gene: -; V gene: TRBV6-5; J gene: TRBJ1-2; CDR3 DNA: TGTGCCAGCAGTTACTCCCAAGGCACGTACTATGGCTACACCTTC; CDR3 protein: CASSYSQGTYYGYTF
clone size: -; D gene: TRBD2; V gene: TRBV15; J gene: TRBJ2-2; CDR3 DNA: TGTGCCACCAGCGGACTAGCGGGGATCGGGGAGCTGTTTTTT; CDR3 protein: CATSGLAGIGELFF
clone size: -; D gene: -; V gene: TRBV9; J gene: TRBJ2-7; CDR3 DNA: TGTGCCAGCAGCGTAGGGACTACCTCCTACGAGCAGTACTTC; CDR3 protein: CASSVGTTSYEQYF
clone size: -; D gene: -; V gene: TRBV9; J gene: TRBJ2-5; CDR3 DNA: TGTGCCAGCAGCGTCGGCGTCGCTCGCACTTACCAAGAGACCCAGTACTTC; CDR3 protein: CASSVGVARTYQETQYF
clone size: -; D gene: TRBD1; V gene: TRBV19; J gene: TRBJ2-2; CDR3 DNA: TGTGCCGGCCGACAGGGCACCGGGGAGCTGTTTTTT; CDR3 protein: CAGRQGTGELFF
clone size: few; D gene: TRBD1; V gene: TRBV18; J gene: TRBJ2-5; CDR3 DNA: TGTGCCAGCTCACCAGGGACAGGGGAAGAGACCCAGTACTTC; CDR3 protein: CASSPGTGEETQYF
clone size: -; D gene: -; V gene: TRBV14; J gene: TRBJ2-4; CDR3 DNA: TGTGCCAGCAGCCAAGATGAAGGGGAAGCCAAAAACATTCAGTACTTC; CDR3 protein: CASSQDEGEAKNIQYF
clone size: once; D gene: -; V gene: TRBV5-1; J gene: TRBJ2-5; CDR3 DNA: TGCGCCAGCAGCTTGGGCAGAATCCAAGAGACCCAGTACTTC; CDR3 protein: CASSLGRIQETQYF
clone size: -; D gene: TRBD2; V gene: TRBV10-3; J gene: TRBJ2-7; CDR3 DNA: TGTGCCATAGGAACAGCGGGAACCTACGAGCAGTACTTC; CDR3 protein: CAIGTAGTYEQYF
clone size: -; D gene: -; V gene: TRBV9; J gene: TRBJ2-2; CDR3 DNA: TGTGCCAGCAGCGTATCAGGGAGGAACGGCGGGGAGCTGTTTTTT; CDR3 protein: CASSVSGRNGGELFF
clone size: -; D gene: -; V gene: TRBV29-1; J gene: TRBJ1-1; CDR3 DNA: TGCAGCGTTGAAGATTACGAAGGGAGGCTCTTT; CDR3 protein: CSVEDYEGRLF
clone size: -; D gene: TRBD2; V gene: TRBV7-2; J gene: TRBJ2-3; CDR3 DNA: TGTGCCAGCAGCAAGACTAGCGGGAGGGCCCCAGATACGCAGTATTTT; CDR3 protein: CASSKTSGRAPDTQYF
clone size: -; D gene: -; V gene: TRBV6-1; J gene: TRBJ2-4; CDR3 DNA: TGTGCCAGCAGAGAATTGAATGCGCGGGGAGCCAAAAACATTCAGTACTTC; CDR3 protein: CASRELNARGAKNIQYF
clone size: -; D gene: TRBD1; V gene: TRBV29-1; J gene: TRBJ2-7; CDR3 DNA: TGCAGCACCCGGGACAGCCCCTACGAGCAGTACTTC; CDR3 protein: CSTRDSPYEQYF
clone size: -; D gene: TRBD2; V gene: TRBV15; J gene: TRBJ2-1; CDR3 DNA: TGTGCCACCAGCAGAGGGATTAGCGGGACCCACAATGAGCAGTTCTTC; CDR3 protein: CATSRGISGTHNEQFF
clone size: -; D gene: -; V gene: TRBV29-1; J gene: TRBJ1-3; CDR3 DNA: TGCAGCGTCCAAGTAGGGGTCTCTGGAAACACCATATATTTT; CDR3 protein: CSVQVGVSGNTIYF
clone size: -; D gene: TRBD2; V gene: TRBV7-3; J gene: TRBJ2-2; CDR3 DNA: TGTGCCAGCAGCTTAACGACTAGCCCGAACACCGGGGAGCTGTTTTTT; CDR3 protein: CASSLTTSPNTGELFF
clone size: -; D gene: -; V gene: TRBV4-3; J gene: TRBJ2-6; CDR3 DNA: TGCGCCAGCAGCCAAGATCTTAGGGGCGTGAGGGCCAACGTCCTGACTTTC; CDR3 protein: CASSQDLRGVRANVLTF
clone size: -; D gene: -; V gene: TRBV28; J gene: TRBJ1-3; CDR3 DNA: TGTGCCAGCAGTTTATGGTTGACGGGAAACACCATATATTTT; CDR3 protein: CASSLWLTGNTIYF
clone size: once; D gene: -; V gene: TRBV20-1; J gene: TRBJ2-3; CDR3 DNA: TGCAGTGCTAGACCCGGAGATACGCAGTATTTT; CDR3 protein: CSARPGDTQYF
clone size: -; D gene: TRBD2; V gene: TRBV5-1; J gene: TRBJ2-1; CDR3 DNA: TGCGCCAGCAGCTTTACTCCTAGCGGGAGAGGCGTAAATGAGCAGTTCTTC; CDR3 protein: CASSFTPSGRGVNEQFF
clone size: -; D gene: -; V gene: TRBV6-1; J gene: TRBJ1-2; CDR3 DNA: TGTGCCAGTGAGTTAGGCTATGGCTACACCTTC; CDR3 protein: CASELGYGYTF
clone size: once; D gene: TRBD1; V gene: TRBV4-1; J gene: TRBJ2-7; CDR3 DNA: TGCGCCAGCAGCCAAGCGACAGGGAACGAGCAGTACTTC; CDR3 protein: CASSQATGNEQYF
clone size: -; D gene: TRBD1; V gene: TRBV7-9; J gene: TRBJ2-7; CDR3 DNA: TGTGCCAGCAGCTTAGGTTCTGACAGGGGGTACGAGCAGTACTTC; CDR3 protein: CASSLGSDRGYEQYF
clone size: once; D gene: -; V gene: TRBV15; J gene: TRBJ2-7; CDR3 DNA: TGTGCCACCAGCAGAGGTGGGGTCCCGACCTACGAGCAGTACTTC; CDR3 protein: CATSRGGVPTYEQYF
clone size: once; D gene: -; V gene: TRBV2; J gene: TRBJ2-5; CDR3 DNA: TGTGCCAGCAGTGATTTGGGGAGGCAGACCCAGTACTTC; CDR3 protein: CASSDLGRQTQYF
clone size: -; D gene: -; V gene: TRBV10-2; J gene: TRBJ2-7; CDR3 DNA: TGCGCCAGCAGTGGAAGCCGGGGTACCTACGAGCAGTACTTC; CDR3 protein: CASSGSRGTYEQYF